What follows are 18 T cell receptor beta chains derived from one specimen sequenced in a study of T cells in Graves' hyperthyroidism and ophthalmopathy. Amplification targeted TCR beta CDR3 regions from RNA transcripts. The HTBI set primed first-round TCR CDR3 RT-PCR. Using its own MiXCR run on the multiplex PCR reads, TCRdb lists one record per CDR3 protein. Of about 510,000 distinct CDR3 sequences in the sample, about 14% were seen once. Sample: blood. Receptor source: a middle-aged woman with Graves' hyperthyroidism.

There are many counts of this clonotype. The chain recombines TRBV7-8 with TRBJ2-7; 7 bases map to TRBD2. Germline CDR1 SGHVS, CDR2 FQNEAQ. Losses at the gene ends were 2 bases for V and 0 bases for J; bases not matched to a gene: 1. This CDR3 is 14 amino acids long. The CDR3 sequence: CASSLRTSSYEQYF. The DNA of the CDR3 is TGTGCCAGCAGCTTACGGACTAGCTCCTACGAGCAGTACTTC.

This clonotype was observed at least ten times. The gene calls are TRBV7-6 and TRBJ2-3; TRBD1 is a possible D gene (5 bases). V shed 1 base and J shed 2 bases, with 10 bases lying between them. CDR1 and CDR2 from the germline V gene are SGHVS and FNYEAQ. CDR3 length: 15 residues. The CDR3 sequence: CASSLEGMDTDTQYF. CDR3 nucleotide sequence: TGTGCCAGCAGCTTAGAGGGGATGGACACAGATACGCAGTATTTT. The full variable domain, rest sourced from reference TRBV7-6 and TRBJ2-3, is GAGVSQSPRYKVTKRGQDVALRCDPISGHVSLYWYRQALGQGPEFLTYFNYEAQQDKSGLPNDRFSAERPEGSISTLTIQRTEQRDSAMYRCASSLEGMDTDTQYFGPGTRLTVL.

J is TRBJ1-1 and V is TRBV11-2; 9 positions agree with TRBD1. CDR1 is SGHAT, CDR2 FQNNGV, per germline. Losses at the gene ends were 0 bases for V and 1 base for J; bases not matched to a gene: 3. The CDR3 runs 16 residues. CDR3 DNA sequence: TGTGCCAGCAGCTTAGAGGGGACAGGGACGAACACTGAAGCTTTCTTT. Translated: CASSLEGTGTNTEAFF.

This clonotype was detected ten times or more. The V gene is TRBV3-1, the J gene TRBJ2-1; 7 nucleotides line up with TRBD2. The CDR3 contains 15 residues. The germline V gene encodes CDR1 LGHDT and CDR2 YNNKEL (reference sequence). Trimming cost V 1 base and J 9 bases; bases outside gene matches: 9. The CDR3 region is CASSQGKAGAGEQFF. CDR3 sequence (DNA): TGTGCCAGCAGCCAAGGAAAGGCGGGAGCGGGTGAGCAGTTCTTC.

This clonotype was detected many times. The chain uses TRBV20-1 and TRBJ2-3; D call uncertain. CDR3 length: 13 amino acids. Germline V gene data show CDR1 as DFQATT and CDR2 as SNEGSKA (reference sequence). Trimming took 5 bases from V and 4 from J, leaving 13 bases between them. DNA of the CDR3: TGCAGTGCTGGGGAACCCCGGGCAGATACGCAGTATTTT. Protein product: CSAGEPRADTQYF.

This clonotype was recorded at least ten times. V usage is TRBV28 and J usage is TRBJ2-5; D unresolved. CDR3 length equals 13 residues. Germline CDR1 MDHEN, CDR2 SYDVKM. Trimming took off 3 bases at V and 3 bases at J, with 8 bases between the two ends. The DNA for the CDR3 is TGTGCCAGCAGTTTTTCCTGGGAAGAGACCCAGTACTTC. Amino acids: CASSFSWEETQYF.

This clonotype was observed many times. The chain's CDR3 is CASSLEVRGPGYTF. CDR3 bases: TGTGCCAGCAGCTTAGAGGTTCGGGGGCCCGGCTACACCTTC. The V and J genes are TRBV7-9 and TRBJ1-2, with D tentatively TRBD1 (6 bases). V lost 1 base to trimming and J lost 8 bases, with 14 bases between them. From germline, CDR1 is SEHNR and CDR2 FQNEAQ (reference sequence). CDR3 length equals 14 residues. Using reference TRBV7-9 and TRBJ1-2 for the parts outside the CDR3, the full variable domain is DTGVSQNPRHKITKRGQNVTFRCDPISEHNRLYWYRQTLGQGPEFLTYFQNEAQLEKSRLLSDRFSAERPKGSFSTLEIQRTEQGDSAMYLCASSLEVRGPGYTFGSGTRLTVV.

This clonotype occurred a few times. The chain employs TRBV5-4 and TRBJ1-5; D remains unclear. Germline V gene lookup returns CDR1 SGHNT and CDR2 YYREEE (reference sequence). CDR3 length: 14 residues. Trimming removed 2 bases from V and 3 bases from J, with 9 bases in between. CDR3 sequence: CASSFSGTNQPQHF. The CDR3 region has the DNA TGTGCCAGCAGCTTCTCAGGCACCAATCAGCCCCAGCATTTT.

The table lists this clonotype with many counts. The rearrangement links TRBV6-1 to TRBJ2-7; D may correspond to TRBD1 or TRBD2 (5 bases each). Looked up from germline, CDR1 is MNHNS and CDR2 is SASEGT. The CDR3 consists of 14 residues. The V and J ends lost 1 base and 2 bases respectively, with 9 bases between them. The CDR3 loop is CASSEVRGAYEQYF. The CDR3 bases are TGTGCCAGCAGTGAAGTTCGGGGCGCCTACGAGCAGTACTTC.

This clonotype was seen repeatedly, ten times or more. This chain links TRBV5-1 with TRBJ1-1; 8 positions agree with TRBD1. The CDR3 extends over 13 amino acids. The V gene's germline CDR1 is SGHRS and CDR2 YFSETQ. Germline trimming cut 4 bases from V and 5 bases from J; bases unmatched to any gene: 4. The CDR3 DNA sequence: TGCGCCAGCAGCGCGACAGGGGAGACTGAAGCTTTCTTT. Translating gives CASSATGETEAFF.

Turning to this clonotype: A junction end diverges from the germline sequence, so it may reflect a read error. The CDR3 bases are TGTGCCGGCTCACAGGGATCCGGGACAGGGGCCTCTTCCTACGAGCAGTACTTC. The encoded protein is CAGSQGSGTGASSYEQYF. The V call is TRBV18, the J call TRBJ2-7; 10 bases are a match to TRBD1. The CDR3 has 18 residues. Germline CDR1 KGHSH, CDR2 LQKENI.

This clonotype was recorded many times. The chain is built from TRBV7-2 and TRBJ1-3; tentative D call: TRBD1 (6 bases). Trimming cost V 3 bases and J 1 base, with 13 bases left between them. The CDR3 spans 16 residues. The germline gives CDR1 SGHTA, CDR2 FQGNSA. CDR3 sequence: CASSFQGIRSGNTIYF. The CDR3 DNA is TGTGCCAGCAGCTTTCAGGGGATTAGGTCTGGAAACACCATATATTTT.

The rearrangement joins TRBV5-6 to TRBJ2-2; 7 bases match TRBD2. The CDR3 loop spans 17 amino acids. CDR1 is SGHDT, CDR2 YYEEEE, per germline. With V trimmed by 2 bases and J by 1 base, 8 bases remained unmatched. The CDR3 coding sequence is TGTGCCAGCAGCTTCAGTGAGCGGGGCAGGAACACCGGGGAGCTGTTTTTT. It codes for CASSFSERGRNTGELFF.

This clonotype was found many times. The chain employs TRBV5-8 and TRBJ2-1; TRBD2 aligns across 7 bases. Germline V gene data show CDR1 as SGHTS and CDR2 as YDEGEE. J was trimmed by 0 bases and V by 4 bases; bases with no gene match: 7. This CDR3 has 16 residues. The CDR3 loop reads CASSAPGLFSYNEQFF. DNA for the CDR3: TGTGCCAGCAGCGCCCCGGGACTATTCTCCTACAATGAGCAGTTCTTC.

There are a few counts of this clonotype. The chain recombines TRBV7-9 with TRBJ1-4, with TRBD1 as a possible D gene (5 bases). This CDR3 has 14 residues. V was clipped by 3 bases and J by 8 bases, with 13 bases between them. From germline, CDR1 is SEHNR and CDR2 FQNEAQ (reference sequence). This chain's CDR3 is CASSFEGQGEKLFF. CDR3 nucleotides: TGTGCCAGCAGCTTCGAGGGCCAGGGCGAAAAACTGTTTTTT.

This clonotype was seen repeatedly, ten times or more. This chain joins TRBV27 and TRBJ1-1; no firm D call. CDR1 is MNHEY and CDR2 is SMNVEV in the germline V gene (reference sequence). The CDR3 contains 14 residues. Trimming took off 4 bases at V and 4 bases at J, with 13 bases between the two ends. CDR3 residues: CASSSYSLFTEAFF. CDR3 DNA sequence: TGTGCCAGCAGTTCATACAGCTTATTCACTGAAGCTTTCTTT.

Worth noting for this clonotype: A much larger clone is a single base away; this may be a read error. CDR3 nucleotides: TGTGCCAGCAGTTTAAGGGGACTAAGTGTTAGGGGTGAGCAGTCCTTC. This gives the protein CASSLRGLSVRGEQSF. The chain employs TRBV27 and TRBJ2-1; 7 bases line up with TRBD2. The CDR3 sequence is 16 residues long. From germline, CDR1 is MNHEY and CDR2 SMNVEV (reference sequence).

This chain uses TRBV6-1 with TRBJ1-2; TRBD1 agrees at 7 bases. CDR1 and CDR2 (germline): MNHNS, SASEGT. There are 14 residues in the CDR3. V gave up 7 bases and J gave up 4 bases; unmatched junction bases: 9. This CDR3 is CASTPQGGSYGYTF. The CDR3 bases are TGTGCCAGCACACCTCAGGGGGGGTCCTATGGCTACACCTTC.